A selection of T cell receptor beta chains follows, all from one sample in a study of T cell responses to AZD1222 COVID-19 vaccine. Produced via immunoSEQ multiplex PCR; TCRdb's table is partial and in-frame only. The sample has 90,000 to 120,000 clones, more than 70% seen once; the top ten hold around 3.3%. Sequenced here: peripheral blood, sampled on day 0 of MenACWY control vaccination. Receptor source: an adult in good health. The CDR3 runs from the conserved cysteine through the conserved F or W. D genes are given only for firm matches. Size is omitted from some rows. Given values are once, few, many or a class for expanded clones.

j_gene | v_gene | abundance | d_gene | CDR3nt | CDR3aa
TRBJ2-6 | TRBV9 | . | TRBD2 | TGTGCCAGCAGCCTGCGGGCCTTCGGACTAGCGGGGGGGAGCCCTGGGGCCAACGTCCTGACTTTC | CASSLRAFGLAGGSPGANVLTF
TRBJ1-2 | TRBV19 | . | . | TGTGCCAGTAGTATTCGGGGTAGCTATGGCTACACCTTC | CASSIRGSYGYTF
TRBJ1-2 | TRBV4-3 | . | . | TGCGCCAGCAGCCAAGATTTCGTTGGCTACACCTTC | CASSQDFVGYTF
TRBJ2-5 | TRBV5-1 | . | . | TGCGCCAGCAGCTTGGGGACCGCCGAGGAGACCCAGTACTTC | CASSLGTAEETQYF
TRBJ1-2 | TRBV4-1 | . | . | TGCGCCAGCAGCCAAGACTCCCTAAACTATGGCTACACCTTC | CASSQDSLNYGYTF
TRBJ1-6 | TRBV6-6 | few | . | TGTGCCAGCAGGGAAAATAATTCACCCCTCCACTTT | CASRENNSPLHF
TRBJ2-7 | TRBV6-5 | . | . | TGTGCCAGCAGTTACTCACGAAATAACGAGCAGTACTTC | CASSYSRNNEQYF
TRBJ1-5 | TRBV28 | . | . | TGTGCCAGCAGTTTGGGGACGGGCAATCAGCCCCAGCATTTT | CASSLGTGNQPQHF
TRBJ1-4 | TRBV6-5 | . | TRBD1 | TGTGCCAGCAGTTACGGACAGGCGTCTAATGAAAAACTGTTTTTT | CASSYGQASNEKLFF
TRBJ2-7 | TRBV5-1 | . | TRBD1 | TGCGCCAGCAGCTGGGGGACAGGGACCTACGAGCAGTACTTC | CASSWGTGTYEQYF
TRBJ1-2 | TRBV5-4 | . | . | TGTGCCAGCAGTCAACAGGAGCTCTATGGCTACACCTTC | CASSQQELYGYTF
TRBJ1-2 | TRBV19 | . | . | TGTGCCAGTACTAATCTCGGGGGGTACTATGGCTACACCTTC | CASTNLGGYYGYTF
TRBJ1-2 | TRBV28 | . | . | TGTGCCAGCAGATTCGCCGCCAGGGAGTTTGGTGGCTACACCTTC | CASRFAAREFGGYTF
TRBJ2-1 | TRBV2 | . | TRBD1 | TGTGCCAGCAGTGTTCAGGGGGATTACAATGAGCAGTTCTTC | CASSVQGDYNEQFF
TRBJ1-2 | TRBV6-5 | . | TRBD1 | TGTGCCAGCAGTTACGGGGACAGGGGATTAAAAGGCTACACCTTC | CASSYGDRGLKGYTF
TRBJ2-7 | TRBV2 | once | . | TGTGCCAGCAGTGAAGCAGGTACCTACGAGCAGTACTTC | CASSEAGTYEQYF
TRBJ2-7 | TRBV5-1 | . | . | TGCGCCAGCAGCTTTGCGGACTACCTCTACGAGCAGTACTTC | CASSFADYLYEQYF
TRBJ1-4 | TRBV3-1/TRBV3-2 | . | . | TGTGCCAGCAGCCAAGATTGGGGGGCGGGAGAAAAACTGTTTTTT | CASSQDWGAGEKLFF
TRBJ1-1 | TRBV6-5 | . | . | TGTGCCAGCATCTCCGCCAGCTTGAACACTGAAGCTTTCTTT | CASISASLNTEAFF
TRBJ2-3 | TRBV30 | once | . | TGTGCCTGGAGTAGGAAGGGGAGGACAGATACGCAGTATTTT | CAWSRKGRTDTQYF
TRBJ2-7 | TRBV11-2 | . | . | TGTGCCAGCAGCTTAATAGCAGGGGTGAACTACGAGCAGTACTTC | CASSLIAGVNYEQYF
TRBJ1-1 | TRBV27 | . | TRBD1 | TGTGCCAGCAGTCTTGGACAGGGGGCCAGGGCTTTCTTT | CASSLGQGARAFF
TRBJ2-5 | TRBV5-1 | . | . | TGCGCCAGCAGCTCCGGCCTCAAGGTTCCAGAGACCCAGTACTTC | CASSSGLKVPETQYF
TRBJ1-1 | TRBV18 | . | TRBD1 | TGTGCCAGCTCAACGGACAGGGACACTGAAGCTTTCTTT | CASSTDRDTEAFF
TRBJ2-2 | TRBV7-9 | . | TRBD1 | TGTGCCAGCAGCTTAGTCACAGGGGAGACCGGGGAGCTGTTTTTT | CASSLVTGETGELFF
TRBJ1-1 | TRBV11-2 | . | . | TGTGCCAGCAGCTTAGATCTTGGGTTCGGTTCGGTTGAAGCTTTCTTT | CASSLDLGFGSVEAFF
TRBJ2-3 | TRBV7-2 | . | TRBD1 | TGTGCCAGCAGCCCCCGGACAGGGGGCACAGATACGCAGTATTTT | CASSPRTGGTDTQYF
TRBJ2-5 | TRBV24-1 | . | . | TGTGCCACCAGTGATTATCAGGGGAACCAAGAGACCCAGTACTTC | CATSDYQGNQETQYF
TRBJ2-2 | TRBV5-5 | . | TRBD1 | TGTGCCAGCAGCTTGGGGGACAGTTACACCGGGGAGCTGTTTTTT | CASSLGDSYTGELFF
TRBJ1-1 | TRBV7-2 | . | . | TGTGCCAGCAGCGTGCGGGGCAACACTGAAGCTTTCTTT | CASSVRGNTEAFF
TRBJ1-4 | TRBV3-1/TRBV3-2 | . | . | TGTGCCAGCAGCCAGTCGCCTAGGGAAAAACTGTTTTTT | CASSQSPREKLFF
TRBJ1-5 | TRBV25-1 | . | . | TGTGCCAGCAGCGCGGACAGTAACAATCAGCCCCAGCATTTT | CASSADSNNQPQHF
TRBJ1-1 | TRBV30 | . | . | TGTGCCTGGGGGCTATTCACTGAAGCTTTCTTT | CAWGLFTEAFF
TRBJ2-7 | TRBV2 | . | TRBD1 | TGTGCCAGCATAACCGGGACAGGGGCTTACGAGCAGTACTTC | CASITGTGAYEQYF
TRBJ2-1 | TRBV16 | . | . | TGTGCCAGCAGCCAATCTGGGGCAGAGCAGTTCTTC | CASSQSGAEQFF
TRBJ1-1 | TRBV6-6 | . | . | TGTGCCAGCAGTTGGCGGGGCGGCACTGAAGCTTTCTTT | CASSWRGGTEAFF
TRBJ2-2 | TRBV4-1 | . | TRBD1 | TGCGCCAGCAGCCAATCGCAGGGGGCGCGGAGCGGGGAGCTGTTTTTT | CASSQSQGARSGELFF
TRBJ2-7 | TRBV2 | few | TRBD2 | TGTGCCAGCAGTGAGTGGAGCGGGGGACGCGCCTACGAGCAGTACTTC | CASSEWSGGRAYEQYF
TRBJ2-1 | TRBV9 | . | . | TGTGCCAGCACCGGAGGGGGGGCGGGGTACAATGAGCAGTTCTTC | CASTGGGAGYNEQFF
TRBJ2-5 | TRBV20-1 | . | . | TGCAGTGCTAGTCCGGGGGAGACCCAGTACTTC | CSASPGETQYF
TRBJ2-3 | TRBV6-5 | . | . | TGTGCCAGCAGTTACTCCCAGGGATTGGGTACGCAGTATTTT | CASSYSQGLGTQYF
TRBJ2-7 | TRBV6-1 | . | . | TGTGCCAGCAGTGAAGCGCTTTTAGGCTACGAGCAGTACTTC | CASSEALLGYEQYF
TRBJ2-1 | TRBV9 | . | TRBD2 | TGTGCCAGCAGCGTAGGGACTAGCCAAAATGAGCAGTTCTTC | CASSVGTSQNEQFF
TRBJ2-4 | TRBV12-5 | once | . | TGTGCTAGTGGTTTGACCCGGGACGGGGAGGCCAAAAACATTCAGTACTTC | CASGLTRDGEAKNIQYF
TRBJ1-2 | TRBV6-1 | once | . | TGTGCCAGCAGTGATCCGGGATGGGGCTACACCTTC | CASSDPGWGYTF
TRBJ1-3 | TRBV19 | . | TRBD1 | TGTGCCAGTACGATCAGGGGGCCTGGAAACACCATATATTTT | CASTIRGPGNTIYF
TRBJ1-4 | TRBV2 | . | TRBD1 | TGTGCCAGCAGTTCGGACAGGGGTAATGAAAAACTGTTTTTT | CASSSDRGNEKLFF
TRBJ1-5 | TRBV11-2 | . | . | TGTGCCAGCAGCTTAGCGGGGTATAGCAATCAGCCCCAGCATTTT | CASSLAGYSNQPQHF
TRBJ2-7 | TRBV6-1 | . | . | TGTGCCAGCAGTGAAAAGGGTAGCTCCTACGAGCAGTACTTC | CASSEKGSSYEQYF
TRBJ1-3 | TRBV19 | . | . | TGTGCCAGTAGTCCGCGACAGGGAAACACCATATATTTT | CASSPRQGNTIYF
TRBJ1-3 | TRBV9 | . | . | TGTGCCAGCAGCGTTTTCTCTGGAAACACCATATATTTT | CASSVFSGNTIYF
TRBJ2-1 | TRBV5-5 | . | TRBD1 | TGTGCCAGCAGCATCACAGGGGAAACCTACAATGAGCAGTTCTTC | CASSITGETYNEQFF
TRBJ1-6 | TRBV6-5 | . | . | TGTGCCAGCAGCACAGGCACAGCTTATAATTCACCCCTCCACTTT | CASSTGTAYNSPLHF
TRBJ1-1 | TRBV5-1 | . | . | TGCGCCAGCAGCTTCCCAGGACCGAACACTGAAGCTTTCTTT | CASSFPGPNTEAFF
TRBJ1-2 | TRBV6-6 | . | . | TGTGCCAGCACCACCGAAGGCAACGGCTACACCTTC | CASTTEGNGYTF
TRBJ2-3 | TRBV5-1 | . | TRBD2 | TGCGCCAGCAGCGTGAGGCTAACTAGCGGGGGGGCCGCAGATACGCAGTATTTT | CASSVRLTSGGAADTQYF